This T cell receptor beta chain originates from a study of OX40 agonist ivuxolimab in advanced cancers. Overall study findings and caveats: Clonal expansion among partial responders at 0.1-3.0 mg/kg ranked near the lowest.

The data were produced by immunoSEQ multiplex PCR, yet TCRdb's version contains in-frame clones alone and is incomplete. This repertoire shows tens of thousands of clones, roughly 87% found once; its top ten account for around 13%. Exclusion of a patient followed from autoimmune disease history or systemic immunosuppression. This CDR3 is built from 16 residues. V shed 2 bases and J shed 4 bases, with 15 bases lying between them. The germline V gene encodes CDR1 MNHNY and CDR2 SVGAGI (reference sequence). About this clone: Its antigen is undetermined.

The receptor's source is an adult with an advanced solid tumor such as melanoma, head and neck, liver or kidney cancer. This rearrangement joins TRBV6-6 to TRBJ2-1; possibly TRBD2 for D (5 bases). The material was CD4+ or CD8+ T cells sorted from blood, obtained in a trial of the OX40 agonist ivuxolimab. CDR3 DNA sequence: TGTGCCAGCAGTTACCCACACATTCGAGGGTACAATGAGCAGTTCTTC. Protein: CASSYPHIRGYNEQFF.